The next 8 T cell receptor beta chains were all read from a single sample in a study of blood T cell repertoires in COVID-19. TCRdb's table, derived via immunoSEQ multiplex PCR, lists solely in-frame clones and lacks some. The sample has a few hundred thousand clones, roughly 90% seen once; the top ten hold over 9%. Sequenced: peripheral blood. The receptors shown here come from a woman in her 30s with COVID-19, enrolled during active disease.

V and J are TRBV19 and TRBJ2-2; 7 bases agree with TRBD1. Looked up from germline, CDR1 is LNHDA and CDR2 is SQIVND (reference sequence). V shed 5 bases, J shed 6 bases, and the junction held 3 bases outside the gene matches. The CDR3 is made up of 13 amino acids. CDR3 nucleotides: TGTGCCAGTAGTTCCCAGGGGGCCGGGGAGCTGTTTTTT. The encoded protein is CASSSQGAGELFF.

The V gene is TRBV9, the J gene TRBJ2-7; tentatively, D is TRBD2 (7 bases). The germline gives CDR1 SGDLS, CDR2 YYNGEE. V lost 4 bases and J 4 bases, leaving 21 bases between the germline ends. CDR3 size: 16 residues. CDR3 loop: CASSPPRGEGEYEQYF. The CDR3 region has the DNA TGTGCCAGCAGCCCCCCTCGGGGGGAGGGGGAATACGAGCAGTACTTC.

The CDR3, as DNA: TGTGCCTGGACCACAGGGGAAGTGACCCAGTACTTC. Protein product: CAWTTGEVTQYF. The genes are TRBV30 and TRBJ2-5, with 7 bases aligning to TRBD1. V lost 4 bases to trimming and J lost 7 bases; unmatched junction nucleotides: 6. The CDR3 consists of 12 residues. Germline V gene lookup returns CDR1 GTSNPN and CDR2 SVGIG (reference sequence).

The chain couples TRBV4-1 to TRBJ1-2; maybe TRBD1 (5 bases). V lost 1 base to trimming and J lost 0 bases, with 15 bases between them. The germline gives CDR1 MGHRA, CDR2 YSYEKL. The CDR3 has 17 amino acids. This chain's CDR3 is CASSQGFKGRANYGYTF. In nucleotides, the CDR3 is TGCGCCAGCAGCCAAGGATTTAAGGGGAGGGCTAACTATGGCTACACCTTC.

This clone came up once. CDR3 sequence (DNA): TGTGCCAGCAGTTACATCAGGGGCGACGAGCAGTACTTC. It specifies CASSYIRGDEQYF. The rearrangement links TRBV6-5 to TRBJ2-7; D is perhaps TRBD1 (6 bases). Trimming took 2 bases from V and 5 from J, leaving 10 bases between them. This CDR3 has 13 amino acids. The germline gives CDR1 MNHEY, CDR2 SVGAGI.

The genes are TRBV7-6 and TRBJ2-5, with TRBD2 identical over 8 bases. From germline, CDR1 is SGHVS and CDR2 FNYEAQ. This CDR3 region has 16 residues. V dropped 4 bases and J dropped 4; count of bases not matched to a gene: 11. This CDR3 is CASSSVSSGSAETQYF. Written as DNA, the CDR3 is TGTGCCAGCAGCTCCGTTTCGAGCGGGAGTGCAGAGACCCAGTACTTC.

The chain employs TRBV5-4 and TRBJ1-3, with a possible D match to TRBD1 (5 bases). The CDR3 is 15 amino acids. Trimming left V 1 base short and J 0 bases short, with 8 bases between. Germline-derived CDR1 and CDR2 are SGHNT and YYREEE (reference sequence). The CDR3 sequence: CASSLTGVSGNTIYF. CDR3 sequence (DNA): TGTGCCAGCAGCTTGACAGGTGTCTCTGGAAACACCATATATTTT.

The CDR3 is CATQRDTNTEAFF. CDR3 DNA: TGTGCCACCCAACGGGACACGAACACTGAAGCTTTCTTT. The gene calls are TRBV6-5 and TRBJ1-1; tentatively, D is TRBD1 (6 bases). V lost 10 bases and J lost 1, with 13 bases in between. Germline loops: CDR1 MNHEY, CDR2 SVGAGI. This CDR3 spans 13 amino acids.